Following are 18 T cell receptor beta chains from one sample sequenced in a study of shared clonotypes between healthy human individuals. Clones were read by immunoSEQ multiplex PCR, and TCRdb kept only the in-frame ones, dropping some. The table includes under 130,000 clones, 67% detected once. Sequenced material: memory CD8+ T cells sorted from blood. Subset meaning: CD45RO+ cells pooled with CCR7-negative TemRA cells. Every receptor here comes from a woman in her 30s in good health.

The CDR3 nucleotides are TGTGCCAGCAGCTTAGAGGATCGTATAACGGGAGGCTCCGAGCAGTACTTC. This codes for CASSLEDRITGGSEQYF. The chain employs TRBV7-6 and TRBJ2-7, with 7 positions matching TRBD2. V dropped 1 base and J dropped 6; count of bases not matched to a gene: 15. The CDR3 extends over 17 amino acids. Germline-derived CDR1 and CDR2 are SGHVS and FNYEAQ.

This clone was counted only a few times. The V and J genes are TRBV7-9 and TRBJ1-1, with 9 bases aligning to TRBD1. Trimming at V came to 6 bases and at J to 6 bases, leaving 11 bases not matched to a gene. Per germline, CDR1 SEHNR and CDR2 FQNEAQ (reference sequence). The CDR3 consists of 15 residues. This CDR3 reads CASRPGGTGLPEAFF. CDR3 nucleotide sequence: TGTGCCAGCAGACCAGGGGGGACAGGGTTGCCTGAAGCTTTCTTT.

The CDR3, as DNA: TGTGCCAGCAGTTCCCCCCCCGAACGTTTCGAAGAGACCCAGTACTTC. Amino acids: CASSSPPERFEETQYF. The rearrangement joins TRBV28 to TRBJ2-5; D not certain. Trimming cost V 4 bases and J 3 bases, with 18 bases left between them. The V gene's germline CDR1 is MDHEN and CDR2 SYDVKM. The CDR3 spans 16 residues.

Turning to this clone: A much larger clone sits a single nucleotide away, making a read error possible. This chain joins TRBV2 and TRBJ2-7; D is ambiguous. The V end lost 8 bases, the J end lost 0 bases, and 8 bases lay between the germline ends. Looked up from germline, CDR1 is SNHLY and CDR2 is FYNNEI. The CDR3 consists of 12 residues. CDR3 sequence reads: CASVPSSYEQYF. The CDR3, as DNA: TGTGCCAGCGTTCCCTCCTCCTACGAGCAGTACTTC.

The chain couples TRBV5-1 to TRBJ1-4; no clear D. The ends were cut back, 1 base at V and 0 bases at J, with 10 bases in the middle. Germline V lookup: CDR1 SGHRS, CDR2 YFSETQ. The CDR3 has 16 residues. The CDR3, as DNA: TGCGCCAGCAGCTTGTTGTGGCCGGCAACTAATGAAAAACTGTTTTTT. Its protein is CASSLLWPATNEKLFF.

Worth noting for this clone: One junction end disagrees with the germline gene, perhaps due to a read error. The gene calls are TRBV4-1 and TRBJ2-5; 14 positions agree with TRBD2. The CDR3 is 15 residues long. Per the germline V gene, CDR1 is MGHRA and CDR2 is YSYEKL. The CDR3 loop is CASSPPGLAGDEQYF. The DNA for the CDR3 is TGTGCCAGCAGCCCCCCGGGACTAGCGGGAGATGAGCAGTACTTC.

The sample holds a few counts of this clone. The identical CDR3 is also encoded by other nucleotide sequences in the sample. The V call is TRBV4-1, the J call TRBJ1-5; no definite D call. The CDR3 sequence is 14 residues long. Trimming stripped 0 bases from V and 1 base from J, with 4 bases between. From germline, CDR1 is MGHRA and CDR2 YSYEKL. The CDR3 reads CASSQEESNQPQHF. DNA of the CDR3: TGCGCCAGCAGCCAAGAAGAGAGCAATCAGCCCCAGCATTTT.

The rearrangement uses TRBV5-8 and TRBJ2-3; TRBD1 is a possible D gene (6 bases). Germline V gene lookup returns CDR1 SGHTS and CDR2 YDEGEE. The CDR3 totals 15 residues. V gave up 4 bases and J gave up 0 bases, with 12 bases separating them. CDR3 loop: CASSRQARSTDTQYF. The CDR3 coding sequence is TGTGCCAGCAGCAGACAGGCCAGAAGCACAGATACGCAGTATTTT.

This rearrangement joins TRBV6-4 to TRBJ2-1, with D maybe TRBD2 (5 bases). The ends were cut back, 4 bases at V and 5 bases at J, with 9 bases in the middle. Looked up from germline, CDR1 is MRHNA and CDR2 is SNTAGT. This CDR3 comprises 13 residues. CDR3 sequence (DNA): TGTGCCAGCAGTGGCCGGGAAAACAATGAGCAGTTCTTC. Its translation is CASSGRENNEQFF.

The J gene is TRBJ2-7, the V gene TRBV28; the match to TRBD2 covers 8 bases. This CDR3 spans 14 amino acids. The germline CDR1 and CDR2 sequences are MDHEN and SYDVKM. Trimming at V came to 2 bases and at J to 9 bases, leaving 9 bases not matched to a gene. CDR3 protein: CASSLTAGGRGQYF. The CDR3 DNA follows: TGTGCCAGCAGTTTAACCGCGGGGGGACGCGGGCAGTACTTC.

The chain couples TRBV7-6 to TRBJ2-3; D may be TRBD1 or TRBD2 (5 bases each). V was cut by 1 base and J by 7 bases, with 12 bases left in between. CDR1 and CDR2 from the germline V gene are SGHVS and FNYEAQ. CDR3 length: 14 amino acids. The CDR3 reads CASSLGLGDHTQYF. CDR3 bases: TGTGCCAGCAGCTTAGGGTTAGGGGACCATACGCAGTATTTT. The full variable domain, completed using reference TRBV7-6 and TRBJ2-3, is GAGVSQSPRYKVTKRGQDVALRCDPISGHVSLYWYRQALGQGPEFLTYFNYEAQQDKSGLPNDRFSAERPEGSISTLTIQRTEQRDSAMYRCASSLGLGDHTQYFGPGTRLTVL.

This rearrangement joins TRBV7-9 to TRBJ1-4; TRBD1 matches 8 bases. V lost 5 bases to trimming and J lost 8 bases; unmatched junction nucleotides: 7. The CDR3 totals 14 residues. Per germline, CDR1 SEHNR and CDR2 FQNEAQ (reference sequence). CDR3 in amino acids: CASSQDRAQEKLFF. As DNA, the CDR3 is TGTGCCAGCAGCCAGGACAGGGCCCAGGAAAAACTGTTTTTT.

CDR3 in amino acids: CATSSYRVSSYEQYF. The CDR3 nucleotides read TGTGCCACCAGCAGCTACAGGGTGAGCTCCTACGAGCAGTACTTC. The rearrangement uses TRBV15 and TRBJ2-7; tentatively, D is TRBD1 (6 bases). This CDR3 spans 15 amino acids. Trimming stripped 3 bases from V and 0 bases from J, with 12 bases between. Germline CDR1 LNHNV, CDR2 YYDKDF (reference sequence).

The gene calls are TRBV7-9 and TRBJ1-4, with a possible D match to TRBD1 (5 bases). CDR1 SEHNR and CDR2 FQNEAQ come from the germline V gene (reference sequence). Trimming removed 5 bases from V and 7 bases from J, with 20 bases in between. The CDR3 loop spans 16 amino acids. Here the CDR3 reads CASSHTSGTQPEKLFF. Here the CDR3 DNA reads TGTGCCAGCAGCCACACATCCGGGACCCAACCTGAAAAACTGTTTTTT.

The CDR3 reads CASSWGGWSSYEQYF. In DNA, the CDR3 is TGTGCCAGCAGCTGGGGGGGTTGGAGCTCCTACGAGCAGTACTTC. The chain recombines TRBV5-4 with TRBJ2-7, with 7 bases matching TRBD2. After removal of 3 bases from V and 0 bases from J, the junction contained 6 bases not matched to a gene. The CDR3 is 15 amino acids. Per germline, CDR1 SGHNT and CDR2 YYREEE (reference sequence).

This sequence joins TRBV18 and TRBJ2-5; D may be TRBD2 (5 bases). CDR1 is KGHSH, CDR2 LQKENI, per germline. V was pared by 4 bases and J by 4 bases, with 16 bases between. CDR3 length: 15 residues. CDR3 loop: CASSLQVGVRETQYF. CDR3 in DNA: TGTGCCAGCTCACTACAAGTCGGGGTCCGAGAGACCCAGTACTTC.

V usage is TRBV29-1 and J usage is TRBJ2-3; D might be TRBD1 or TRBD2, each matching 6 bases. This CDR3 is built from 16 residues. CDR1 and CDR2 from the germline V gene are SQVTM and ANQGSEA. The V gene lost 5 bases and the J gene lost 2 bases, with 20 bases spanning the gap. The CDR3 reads CSVLGGNRENTDTQYF. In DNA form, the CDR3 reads TGCAGCGTTCTCGGAGGGAACAGGGAGAACACAGATACGCAGTATTTT.

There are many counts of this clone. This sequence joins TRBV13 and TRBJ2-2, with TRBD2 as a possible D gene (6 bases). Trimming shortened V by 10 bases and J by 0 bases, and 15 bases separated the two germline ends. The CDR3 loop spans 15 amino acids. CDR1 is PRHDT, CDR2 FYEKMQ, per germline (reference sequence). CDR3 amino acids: CATSPDYSNTGELFF. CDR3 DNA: TGTGCCACCTCCCCGGACTACTCGAACACCGGGGAGCTGTTTTTT.